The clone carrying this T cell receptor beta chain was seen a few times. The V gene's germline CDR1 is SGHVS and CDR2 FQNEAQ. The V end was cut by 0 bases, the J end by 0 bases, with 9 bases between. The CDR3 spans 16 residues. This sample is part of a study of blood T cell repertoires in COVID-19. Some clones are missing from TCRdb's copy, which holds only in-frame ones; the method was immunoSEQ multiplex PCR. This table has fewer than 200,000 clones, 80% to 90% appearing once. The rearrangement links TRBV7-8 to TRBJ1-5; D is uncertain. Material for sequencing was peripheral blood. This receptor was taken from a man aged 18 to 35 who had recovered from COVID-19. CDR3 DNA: TGTGCCAGCAGCTTAGCGGAGGGTTATAGCAATCAGCCCCAGCATTTT. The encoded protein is CASSLAEGYSNQPQHF.